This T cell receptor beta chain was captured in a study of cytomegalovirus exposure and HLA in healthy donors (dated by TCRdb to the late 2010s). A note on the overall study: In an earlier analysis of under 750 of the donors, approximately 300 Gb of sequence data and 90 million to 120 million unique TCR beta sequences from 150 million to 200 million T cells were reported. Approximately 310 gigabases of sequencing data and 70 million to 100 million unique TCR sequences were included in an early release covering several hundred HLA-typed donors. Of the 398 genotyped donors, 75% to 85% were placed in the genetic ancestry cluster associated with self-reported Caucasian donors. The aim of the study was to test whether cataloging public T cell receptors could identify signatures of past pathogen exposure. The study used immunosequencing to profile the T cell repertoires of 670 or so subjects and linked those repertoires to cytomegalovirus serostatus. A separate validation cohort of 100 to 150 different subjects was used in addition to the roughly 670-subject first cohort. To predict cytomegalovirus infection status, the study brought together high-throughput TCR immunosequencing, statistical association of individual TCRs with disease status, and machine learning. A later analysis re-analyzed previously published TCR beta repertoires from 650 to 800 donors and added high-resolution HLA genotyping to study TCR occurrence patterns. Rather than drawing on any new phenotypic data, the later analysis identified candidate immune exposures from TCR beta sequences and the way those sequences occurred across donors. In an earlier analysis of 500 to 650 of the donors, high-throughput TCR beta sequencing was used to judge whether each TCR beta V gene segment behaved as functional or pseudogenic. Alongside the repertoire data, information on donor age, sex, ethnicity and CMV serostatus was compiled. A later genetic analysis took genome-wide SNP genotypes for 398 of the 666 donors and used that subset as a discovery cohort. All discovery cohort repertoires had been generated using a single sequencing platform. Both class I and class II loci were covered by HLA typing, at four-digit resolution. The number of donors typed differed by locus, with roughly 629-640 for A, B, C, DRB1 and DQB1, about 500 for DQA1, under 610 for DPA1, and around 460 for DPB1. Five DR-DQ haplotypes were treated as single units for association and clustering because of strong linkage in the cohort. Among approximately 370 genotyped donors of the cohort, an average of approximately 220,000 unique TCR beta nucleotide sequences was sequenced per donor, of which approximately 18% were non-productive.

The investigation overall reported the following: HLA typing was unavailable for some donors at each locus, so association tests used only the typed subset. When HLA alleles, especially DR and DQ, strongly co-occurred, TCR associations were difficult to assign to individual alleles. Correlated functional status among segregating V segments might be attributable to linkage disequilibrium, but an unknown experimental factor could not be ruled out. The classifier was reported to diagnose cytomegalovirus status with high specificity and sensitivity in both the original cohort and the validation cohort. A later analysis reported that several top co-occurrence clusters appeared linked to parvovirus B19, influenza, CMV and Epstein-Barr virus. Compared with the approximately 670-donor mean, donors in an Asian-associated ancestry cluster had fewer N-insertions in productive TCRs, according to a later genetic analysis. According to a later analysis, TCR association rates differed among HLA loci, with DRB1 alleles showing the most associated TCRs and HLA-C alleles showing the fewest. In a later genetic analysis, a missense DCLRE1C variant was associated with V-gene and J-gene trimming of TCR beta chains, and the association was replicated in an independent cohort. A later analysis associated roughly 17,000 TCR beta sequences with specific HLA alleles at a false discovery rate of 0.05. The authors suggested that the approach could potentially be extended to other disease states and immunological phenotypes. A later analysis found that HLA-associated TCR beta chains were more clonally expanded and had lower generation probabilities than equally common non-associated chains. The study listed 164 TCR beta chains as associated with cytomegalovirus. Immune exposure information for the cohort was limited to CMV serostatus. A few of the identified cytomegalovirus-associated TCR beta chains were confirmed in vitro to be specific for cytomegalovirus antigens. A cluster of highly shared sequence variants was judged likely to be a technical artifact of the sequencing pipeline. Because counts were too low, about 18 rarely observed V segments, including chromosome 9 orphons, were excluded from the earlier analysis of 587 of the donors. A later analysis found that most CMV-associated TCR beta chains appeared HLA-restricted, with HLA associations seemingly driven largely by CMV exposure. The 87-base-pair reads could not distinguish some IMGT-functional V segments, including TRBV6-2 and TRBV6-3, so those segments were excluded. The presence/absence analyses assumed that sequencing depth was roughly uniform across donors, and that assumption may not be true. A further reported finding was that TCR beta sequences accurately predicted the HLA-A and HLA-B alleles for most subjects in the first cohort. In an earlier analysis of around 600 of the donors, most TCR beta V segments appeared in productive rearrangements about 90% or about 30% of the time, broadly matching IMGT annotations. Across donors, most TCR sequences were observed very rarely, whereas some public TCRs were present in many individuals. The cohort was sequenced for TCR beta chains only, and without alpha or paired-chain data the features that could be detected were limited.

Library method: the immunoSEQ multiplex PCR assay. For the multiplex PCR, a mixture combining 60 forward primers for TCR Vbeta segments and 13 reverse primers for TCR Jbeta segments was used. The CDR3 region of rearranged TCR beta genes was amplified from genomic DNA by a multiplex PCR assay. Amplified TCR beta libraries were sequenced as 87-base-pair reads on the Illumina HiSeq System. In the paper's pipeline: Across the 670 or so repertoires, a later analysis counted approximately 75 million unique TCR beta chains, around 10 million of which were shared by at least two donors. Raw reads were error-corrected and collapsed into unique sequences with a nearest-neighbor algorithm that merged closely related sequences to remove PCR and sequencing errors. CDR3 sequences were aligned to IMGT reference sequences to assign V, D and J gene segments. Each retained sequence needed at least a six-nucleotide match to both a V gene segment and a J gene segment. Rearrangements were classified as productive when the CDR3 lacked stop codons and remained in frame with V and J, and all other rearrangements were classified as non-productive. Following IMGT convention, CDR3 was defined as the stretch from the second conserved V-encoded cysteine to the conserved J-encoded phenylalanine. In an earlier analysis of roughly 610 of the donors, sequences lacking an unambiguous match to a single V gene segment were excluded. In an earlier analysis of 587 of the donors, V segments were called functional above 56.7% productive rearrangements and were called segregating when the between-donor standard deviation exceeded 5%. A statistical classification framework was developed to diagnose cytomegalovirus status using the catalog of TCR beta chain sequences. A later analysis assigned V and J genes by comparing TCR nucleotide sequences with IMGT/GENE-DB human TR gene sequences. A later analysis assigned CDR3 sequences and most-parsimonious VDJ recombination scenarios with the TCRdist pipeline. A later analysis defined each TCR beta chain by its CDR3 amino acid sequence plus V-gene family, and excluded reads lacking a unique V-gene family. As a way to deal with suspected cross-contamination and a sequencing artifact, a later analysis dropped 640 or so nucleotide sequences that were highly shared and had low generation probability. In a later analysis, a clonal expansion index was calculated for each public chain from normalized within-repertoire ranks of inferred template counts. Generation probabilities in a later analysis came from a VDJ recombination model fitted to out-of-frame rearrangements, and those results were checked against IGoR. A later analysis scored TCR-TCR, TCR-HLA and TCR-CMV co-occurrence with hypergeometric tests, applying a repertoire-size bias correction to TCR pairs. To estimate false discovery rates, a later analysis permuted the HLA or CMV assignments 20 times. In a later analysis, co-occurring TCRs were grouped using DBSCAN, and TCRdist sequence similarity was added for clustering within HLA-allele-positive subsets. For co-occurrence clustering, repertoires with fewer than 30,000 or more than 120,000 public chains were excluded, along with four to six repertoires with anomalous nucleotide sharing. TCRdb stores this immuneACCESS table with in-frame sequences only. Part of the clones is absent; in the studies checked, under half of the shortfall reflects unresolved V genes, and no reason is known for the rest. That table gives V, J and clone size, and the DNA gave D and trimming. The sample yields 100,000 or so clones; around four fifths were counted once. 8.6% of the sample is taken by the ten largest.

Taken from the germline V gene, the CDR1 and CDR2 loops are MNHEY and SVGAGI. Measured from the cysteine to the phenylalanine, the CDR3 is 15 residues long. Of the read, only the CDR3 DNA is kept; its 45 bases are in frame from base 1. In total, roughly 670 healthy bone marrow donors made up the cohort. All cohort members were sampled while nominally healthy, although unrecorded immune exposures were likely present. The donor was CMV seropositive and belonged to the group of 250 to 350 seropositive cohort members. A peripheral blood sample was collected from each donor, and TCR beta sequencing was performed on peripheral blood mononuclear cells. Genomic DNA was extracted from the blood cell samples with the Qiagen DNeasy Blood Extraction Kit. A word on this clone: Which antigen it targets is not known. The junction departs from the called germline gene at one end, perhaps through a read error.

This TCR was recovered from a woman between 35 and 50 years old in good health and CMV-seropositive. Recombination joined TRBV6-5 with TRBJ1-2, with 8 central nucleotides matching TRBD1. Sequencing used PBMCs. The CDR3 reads CASSSTGAYNYGYTF. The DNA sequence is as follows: TGTGCCAGCAGTTCGACAGGGGCCTATAACTATGGCTACACCTTT.